Below, one T cell receptor (beta chain) is given with its context. Its specificity is not known. Produced via immunoSEQ multiplex PCR; TCRdb's table is partial and in-frame only. The sample records approximately 840,000 clones, 96% being singletons. Terminally differentiated effector memory CD45RA+ cells were excluded by CCR7 positive selection of CD45RO-negative cells. Every donor, a Caucasian adult, lived in Nashville, Tennessee. This sample was included in a study of shared clonotypes between healthy human individuals. Across the whole study: Each donor had three CD4 naive, three CD4 memory, two CD8 naive and one CD8 memory plate.

V was clipped by 1 base and J by 8 bases, with 24 bases between them. The V gene's germline CDR1 is SGHRS and CDR2 YFSETQ. This CDR3 is 17 amino acids long. The study, taken as a whole, reports: The study found lower generation probabilities in non-shared clonotypes than in those shared by all four donors.

The TCR was taken from a young man in good health. The V call is TRBV5-1, the J call TRBJ1-2; a possible D gene is TRBD1 (5 bases). The sample taken for sequencing was naive CD8+ T cells sorted from blood. The chain's CDR3 is CASSLFPKKQAEVGYTF. The CDR3 nucleotides are TGCGCCAGCAGCTTGTTCCCGAAAAAACAGGCGGAGGTCGGCTACACCTTC.